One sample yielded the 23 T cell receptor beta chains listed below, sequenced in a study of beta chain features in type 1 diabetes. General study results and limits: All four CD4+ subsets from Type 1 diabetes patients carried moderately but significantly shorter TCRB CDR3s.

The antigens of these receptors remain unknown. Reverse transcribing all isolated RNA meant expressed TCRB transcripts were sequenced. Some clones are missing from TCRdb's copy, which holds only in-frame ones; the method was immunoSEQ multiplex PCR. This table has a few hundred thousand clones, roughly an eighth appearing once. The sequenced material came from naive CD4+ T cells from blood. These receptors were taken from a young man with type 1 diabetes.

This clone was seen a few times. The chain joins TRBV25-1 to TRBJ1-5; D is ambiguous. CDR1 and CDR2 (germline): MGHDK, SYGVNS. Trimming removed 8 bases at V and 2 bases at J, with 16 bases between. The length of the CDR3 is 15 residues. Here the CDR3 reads CASSGHAGGNQPQHF. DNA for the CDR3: TGTGCCAGCTCTGGGCACGCCGGGGGCAATCAGCCCCAGCATTTT.

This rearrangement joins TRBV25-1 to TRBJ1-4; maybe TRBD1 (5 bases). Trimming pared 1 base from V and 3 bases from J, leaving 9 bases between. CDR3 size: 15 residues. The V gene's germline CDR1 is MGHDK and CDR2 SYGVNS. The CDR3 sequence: CASSEWLGANEKLFF. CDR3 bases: TGTGCCAGCAGTGAATGGCTAGGGGCTAATGAAAAACTGTTTTTT. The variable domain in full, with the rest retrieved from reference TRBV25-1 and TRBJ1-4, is EADIYQTPRYLVIGTGKKITLECSQTMGHDKMYWYQQDPGMELHLIHYSYGVNSTEKGDLSSESTVSRIRTEHFPLTLESARPSHTSQYLCASSEWLGANEKLFFGSGTQLSVL.

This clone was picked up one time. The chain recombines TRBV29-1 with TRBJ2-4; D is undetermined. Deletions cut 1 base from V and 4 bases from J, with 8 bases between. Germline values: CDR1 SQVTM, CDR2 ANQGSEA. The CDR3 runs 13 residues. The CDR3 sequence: CSVEVQDKNIQYF. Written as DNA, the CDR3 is TGCAGCGTTGAAGTCCAGGATAAAAACATTCAGTACTTC. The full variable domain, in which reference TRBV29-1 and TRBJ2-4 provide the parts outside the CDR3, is SAVISQKPSRDICQRGTSLTIQCQVDSQVTMMFWYRQQPGQSLTLIATANQGSEATYESGFVIDKFPISRPNLTFSTLTVSNMSPEDSSIYLCSVEVQDKNIQYFGAGTRLSVL.

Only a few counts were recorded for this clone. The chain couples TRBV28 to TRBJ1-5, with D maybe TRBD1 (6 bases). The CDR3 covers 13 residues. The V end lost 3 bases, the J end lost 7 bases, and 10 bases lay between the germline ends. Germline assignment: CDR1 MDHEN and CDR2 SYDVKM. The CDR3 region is CASSFEGDQPQHF. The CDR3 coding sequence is TGTGCCAGCAGTTTTGAGGGGGACCAGCCCCAGCATTTT.

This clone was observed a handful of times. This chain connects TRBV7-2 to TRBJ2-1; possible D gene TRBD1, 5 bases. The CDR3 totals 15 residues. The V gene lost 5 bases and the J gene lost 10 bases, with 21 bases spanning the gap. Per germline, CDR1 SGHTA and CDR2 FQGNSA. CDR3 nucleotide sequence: TGTGCCAGCAGCCCACCTTCCCGTAGGACACTGGAGCAGTTCTTC. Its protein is CASSPPSRRTLEQFF.

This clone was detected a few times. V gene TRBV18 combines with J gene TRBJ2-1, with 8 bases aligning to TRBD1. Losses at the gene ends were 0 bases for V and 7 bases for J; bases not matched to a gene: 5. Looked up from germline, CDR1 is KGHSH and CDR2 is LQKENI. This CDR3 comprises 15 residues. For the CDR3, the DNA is TGTGCCAGCTCACCACCTGGGACAGGTCGGAATGAGCAGTTCTTC. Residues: CASSPPGTGRNEQFF.

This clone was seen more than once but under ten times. CDR3 region: CASSPRWTGGPSEQYF. As DNA, the CDR3 is TGTGCCAGCTCACCTCGTTGGACAGGGGGGCCTTCCGAGCAGTACTTC. The gene calls are TRBV18 and TRBJ2-7; 10 positions agree with TRBD1. Unmatched junction bases numbered 11, after V lost 3 bases and J lost 6 bases. Germline assignment: CDR1 KGHSH and CDR2 LQKENI. The CDR3 has 16 amino acids.

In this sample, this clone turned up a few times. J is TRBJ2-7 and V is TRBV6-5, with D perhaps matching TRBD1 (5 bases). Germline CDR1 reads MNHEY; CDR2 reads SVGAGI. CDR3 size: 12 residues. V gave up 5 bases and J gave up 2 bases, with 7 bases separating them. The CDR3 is CASSDSAYEQYF. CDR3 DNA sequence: TGTGCCAGCAGTGACAGCGCCTACGAGCAGTACTTC.

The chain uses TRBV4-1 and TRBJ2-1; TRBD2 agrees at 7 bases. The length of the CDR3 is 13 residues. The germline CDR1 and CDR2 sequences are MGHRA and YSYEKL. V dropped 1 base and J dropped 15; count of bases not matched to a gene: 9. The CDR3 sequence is CASSQGTGGRRFF. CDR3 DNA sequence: TGCGCCAGCAGCCAAGGTACTGGCGGGAGAAGGTTCTTC.

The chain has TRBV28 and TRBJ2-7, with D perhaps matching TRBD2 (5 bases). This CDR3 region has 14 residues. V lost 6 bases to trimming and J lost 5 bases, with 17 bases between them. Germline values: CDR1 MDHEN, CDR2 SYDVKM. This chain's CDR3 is CASSPHGRTDEQYF. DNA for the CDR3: TGTGCCAGCAGCCCACATGGGAGAACCGACGAGCAGTACTTC.

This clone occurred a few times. CDR3 sequence reads: CASSVGGPRTDTQYF. Written as DNA, the CDR3 is TGTGCCAGCAGCGTAGGAGGGCCCCGGACAGATACGCAGTATTTT. V and J are TRBV9 and TRBJ2-3, with D possibly matching TRBD2 (5 bases). Germline CDR1 SGDLS, CDR2 YYNGEE. Trimming left V 0 bases short and J 3 bases short, with 11 bases between. This CDR3 spans 15 amino acids. Together with reference TRBV9 and TRBJ2-3, the CDR3 gives the full variable domain: DSGVTQTPKHLITATGQRVTLRCSPRSGDLSVYWYQQSLDQGLQFLIQYYNGEERAKGNILERFSAQQFPDLHSELNLSSLELGDSALYFCASSVGGPRTDTQYFGPGTRLTVL.

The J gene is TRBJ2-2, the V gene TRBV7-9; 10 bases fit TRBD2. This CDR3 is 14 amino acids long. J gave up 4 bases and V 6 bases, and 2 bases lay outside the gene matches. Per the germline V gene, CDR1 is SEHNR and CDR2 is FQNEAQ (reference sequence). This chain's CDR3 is CASSSSGGTGELFF. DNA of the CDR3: TGTGCCAGCAGTTCTAGCGGGGGCACCGGGGAGCTGTTTTTT.

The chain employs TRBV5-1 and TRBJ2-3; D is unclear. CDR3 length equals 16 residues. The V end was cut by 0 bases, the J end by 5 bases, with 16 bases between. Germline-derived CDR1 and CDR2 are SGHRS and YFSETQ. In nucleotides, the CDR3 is TGCGCCAGCAGCTTGGGGGTAGTCGAGGTAGGAGATACGCAGTATTTT. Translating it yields CASSLGVVEVGDTQYF.

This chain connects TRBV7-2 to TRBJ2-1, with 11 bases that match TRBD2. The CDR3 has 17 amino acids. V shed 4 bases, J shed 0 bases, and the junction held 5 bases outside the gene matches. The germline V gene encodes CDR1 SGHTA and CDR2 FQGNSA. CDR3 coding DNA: TGTGCCAGCAGCTACCTAGCGGGAGGAAGCTCCTACAATGAGCAGTTCTTC. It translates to CASSYLAGGSSYNEQFF.

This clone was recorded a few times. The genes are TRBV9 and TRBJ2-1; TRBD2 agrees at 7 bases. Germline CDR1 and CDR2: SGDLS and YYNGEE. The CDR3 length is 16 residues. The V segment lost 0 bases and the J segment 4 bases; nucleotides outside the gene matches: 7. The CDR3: CASSVDGGRGYNEQFF. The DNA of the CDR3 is TGTGCCAGCAGCGTAGACGGCGGGAGAGGGTACAATGAGCAGTTCTTC.

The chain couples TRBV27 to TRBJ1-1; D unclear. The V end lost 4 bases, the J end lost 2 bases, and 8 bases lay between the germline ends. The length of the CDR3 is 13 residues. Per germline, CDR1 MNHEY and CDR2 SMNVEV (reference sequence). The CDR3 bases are TGTGCCAGCAGTTCGAACTTTAACACTGAAGCTTTCTTT. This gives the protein CASSSNFNTEAFF.

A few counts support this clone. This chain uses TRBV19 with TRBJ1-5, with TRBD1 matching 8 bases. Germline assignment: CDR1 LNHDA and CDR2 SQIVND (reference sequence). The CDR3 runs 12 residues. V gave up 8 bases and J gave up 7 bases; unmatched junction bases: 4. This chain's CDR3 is CASDRGRQPQHF. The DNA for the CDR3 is TGTGCCAGTGACAGGGGCAGGCAGCCCCAGCATTTT.

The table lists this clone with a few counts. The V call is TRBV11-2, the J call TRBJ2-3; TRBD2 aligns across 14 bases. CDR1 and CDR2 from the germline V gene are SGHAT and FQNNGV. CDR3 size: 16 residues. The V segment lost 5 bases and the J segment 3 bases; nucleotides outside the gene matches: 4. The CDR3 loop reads CASSLRTSGRTDTQYF. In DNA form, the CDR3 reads TGTGCCAGCAGCCTACGGACTAGCGGGAGGACAGATACGCAGTATTTT.

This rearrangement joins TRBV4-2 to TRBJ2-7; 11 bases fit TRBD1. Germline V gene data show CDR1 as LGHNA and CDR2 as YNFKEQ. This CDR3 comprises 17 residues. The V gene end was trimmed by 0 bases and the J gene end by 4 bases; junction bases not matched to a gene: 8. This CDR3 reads CASSQEVPGQGVYEQYF. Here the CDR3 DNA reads TGTGCCAGCAGCCAAGAGGTTCCGGGACAGGGGGTTTACGAGCAGTACTTC.

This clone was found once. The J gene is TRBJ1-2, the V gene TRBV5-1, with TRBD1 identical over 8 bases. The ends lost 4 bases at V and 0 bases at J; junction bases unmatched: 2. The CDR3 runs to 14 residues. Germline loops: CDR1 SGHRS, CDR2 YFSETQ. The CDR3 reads CASSPDRANYGYTF. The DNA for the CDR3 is TGCGCCAGCAGCCCGGACAGGGCTAACTATGGCTACACCTTC.

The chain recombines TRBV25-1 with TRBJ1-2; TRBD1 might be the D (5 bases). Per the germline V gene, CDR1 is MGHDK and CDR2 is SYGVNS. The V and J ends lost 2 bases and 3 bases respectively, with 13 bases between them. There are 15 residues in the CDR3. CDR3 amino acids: CASSERAGSDYGYTF. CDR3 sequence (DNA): TGTGCCAGCAGTGAACGGGCAGGGTCCGACTATGGCTACACCTTC.

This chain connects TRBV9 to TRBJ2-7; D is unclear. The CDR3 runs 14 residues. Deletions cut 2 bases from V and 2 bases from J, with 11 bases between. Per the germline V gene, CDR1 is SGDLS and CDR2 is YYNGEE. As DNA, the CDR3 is TGTGCCAGCAGCGTTTCCTCGAACACCTACGAGCAGTACTTC. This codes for CASSVSSNTYEQYF. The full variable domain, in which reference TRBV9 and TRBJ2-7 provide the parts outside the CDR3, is DSGVTQTPKHLITATGQRVTLRCSPRSGDLSVYWYQQSLDQGLQFLIQYYNGEERAKGNILERFSAQQFPDLHSELNLSSLELGDSALYFCASSVSSNTYEQYFGPGTRLTVT.

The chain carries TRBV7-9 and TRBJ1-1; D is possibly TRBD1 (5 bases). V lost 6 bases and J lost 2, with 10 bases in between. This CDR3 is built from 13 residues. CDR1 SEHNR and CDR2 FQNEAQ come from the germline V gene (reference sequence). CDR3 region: CASSRTLNTEAFF. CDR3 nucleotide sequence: TGTGCCAGCAGTCGGACACTCAACACTGAAGCTTTCTTT.